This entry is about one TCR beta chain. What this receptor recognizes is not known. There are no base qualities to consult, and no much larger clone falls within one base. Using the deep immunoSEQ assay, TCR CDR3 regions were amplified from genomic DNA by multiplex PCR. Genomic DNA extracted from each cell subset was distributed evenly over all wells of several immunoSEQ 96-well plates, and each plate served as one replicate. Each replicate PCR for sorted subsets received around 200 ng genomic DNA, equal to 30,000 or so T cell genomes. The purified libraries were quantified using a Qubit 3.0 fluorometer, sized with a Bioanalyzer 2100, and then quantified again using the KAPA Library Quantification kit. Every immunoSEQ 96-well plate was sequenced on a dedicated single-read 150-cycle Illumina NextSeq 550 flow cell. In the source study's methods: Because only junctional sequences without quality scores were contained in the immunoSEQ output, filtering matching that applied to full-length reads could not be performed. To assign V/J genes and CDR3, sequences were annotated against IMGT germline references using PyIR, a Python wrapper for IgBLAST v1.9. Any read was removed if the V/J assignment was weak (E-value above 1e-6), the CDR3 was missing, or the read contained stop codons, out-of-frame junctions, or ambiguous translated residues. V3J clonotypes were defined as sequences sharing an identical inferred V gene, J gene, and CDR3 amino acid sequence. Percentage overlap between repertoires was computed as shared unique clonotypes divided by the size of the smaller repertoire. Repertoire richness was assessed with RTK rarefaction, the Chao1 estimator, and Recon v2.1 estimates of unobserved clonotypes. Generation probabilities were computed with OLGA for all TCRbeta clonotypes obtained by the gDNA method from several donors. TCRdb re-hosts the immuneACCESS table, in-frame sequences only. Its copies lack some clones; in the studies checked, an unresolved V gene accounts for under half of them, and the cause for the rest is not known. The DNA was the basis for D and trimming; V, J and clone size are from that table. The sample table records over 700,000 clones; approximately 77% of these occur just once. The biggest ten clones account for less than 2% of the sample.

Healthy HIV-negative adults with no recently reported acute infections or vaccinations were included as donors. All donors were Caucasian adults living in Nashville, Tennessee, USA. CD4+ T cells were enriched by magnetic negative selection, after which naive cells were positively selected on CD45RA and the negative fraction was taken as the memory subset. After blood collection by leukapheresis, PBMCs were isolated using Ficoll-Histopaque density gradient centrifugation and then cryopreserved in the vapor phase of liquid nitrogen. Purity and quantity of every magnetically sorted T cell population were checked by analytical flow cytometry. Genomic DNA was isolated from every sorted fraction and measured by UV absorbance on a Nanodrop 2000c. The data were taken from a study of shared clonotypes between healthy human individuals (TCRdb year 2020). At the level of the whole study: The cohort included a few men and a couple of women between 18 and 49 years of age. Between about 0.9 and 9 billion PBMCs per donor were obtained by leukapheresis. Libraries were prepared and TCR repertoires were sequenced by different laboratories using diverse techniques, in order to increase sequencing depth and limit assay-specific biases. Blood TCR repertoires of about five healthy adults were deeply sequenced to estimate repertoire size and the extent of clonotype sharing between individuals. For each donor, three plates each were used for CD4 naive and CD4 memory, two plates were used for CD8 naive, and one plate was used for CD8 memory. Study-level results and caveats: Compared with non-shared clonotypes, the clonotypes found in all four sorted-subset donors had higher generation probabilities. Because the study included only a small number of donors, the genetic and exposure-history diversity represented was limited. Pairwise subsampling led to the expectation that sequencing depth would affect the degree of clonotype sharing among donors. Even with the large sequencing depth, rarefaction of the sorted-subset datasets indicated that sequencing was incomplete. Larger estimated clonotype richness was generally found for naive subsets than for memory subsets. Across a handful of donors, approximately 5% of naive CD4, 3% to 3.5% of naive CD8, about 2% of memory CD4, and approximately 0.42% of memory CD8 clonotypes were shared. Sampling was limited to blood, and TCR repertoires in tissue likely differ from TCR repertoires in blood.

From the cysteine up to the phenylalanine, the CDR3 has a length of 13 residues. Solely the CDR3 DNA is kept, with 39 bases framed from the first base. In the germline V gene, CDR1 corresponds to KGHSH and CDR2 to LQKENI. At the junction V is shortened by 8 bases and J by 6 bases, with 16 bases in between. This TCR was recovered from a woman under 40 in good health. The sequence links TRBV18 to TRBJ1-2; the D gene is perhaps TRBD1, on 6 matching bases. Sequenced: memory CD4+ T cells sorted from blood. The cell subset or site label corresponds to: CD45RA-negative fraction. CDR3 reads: CASTTEGGNGYTF. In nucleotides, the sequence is TGTGCCAGCACCACGGAGGGGGGAAATGGCTACACCTTC.